This T cell receptor beta chain was profiled in a study of response to subunit inactivated influenza vaccine. The CDR3 loop spans 19 amino acids. Germline lookup yields CDR1 LGHNA and CDR2 YNFKEQ. V lost 4 bases, J lost 7 bases, and 19 bases stayed unmatched. Notes on the study in general: It was suggested by the authors that few new T cells are recruited by each seasonal influenza vaccination.

One entry per CDR3 protein results from TCRdb running MiXCR on the RT-PCR reads. This sample has a few hundred thousand distinct CDR3 sequences, with roughly 20% found just once. At least ten counts were recorded for this clonotype. Its antigen is not identified. The chain combines TRBV4-2 with TRBJ1-6; 7 bases agree with TRBD1. The sample was PBMCs from blood, taken about 20 months after vaccination. The sequence was obtained from a man between 50 and 69 years old who received an inactivated influenza vaccine. As DNA, the CDR3 is TGTGCCAGCAGCCGAACAACGTTAGGGGGCGAATTTATGAATTCACCCCTCCACTTT. Amino acids: CASSRTTLGGEFMNSPLHF.